Listed below are T cell receptor beta chains from one sample, sequenced in a study of blood T cell repertoires in COVID-19. Sequencing was performed with immunoSEQ multiplex PCR; in TCRdb, only in-frame clones are kept and a portion is missing. In the table there are around 280,000 clones, about nine tenths of which are singletons. Sequencing was done on a sample of PBMCs or T cells enriched from blood (not recorded which). Every receptor here comes from a woman aged 40 to 49 who had recovered from COVID-19. The CDR3 runs from the conserved cysteine through the conserved F or W. The D gene is left open where the match is weak. For some rows the clone size is stated as once, few or many, or as a class when expanded; others skip it.

>TRBJ2-1|NA|TRBD1|TRBV5-1
TGCGCCAGCAATTACGGGACAGGGATCTACAATGAGCAGTTCTTC
CASNYGTGIYNEQFF
>TRBJ1-2|NA|TRBD1|TRBV18
TGTGCCAGCTCAGCCGGGACAGGGACTGGCTACACCTTC
CASSAGTGTGYTF
>TRBJ2-1|NA|TRBD1|TRBV19
TGTGCCAGTAGTTCGCAGGGGGCGCTCGGCAATGAGCAGTTCTTC
CASSSQGALGNEQFF
>TRBJ2-7|NA|TRBD2|TRBV6-8
TGTGCCAGCAGTTACAGGGTAGCGGGGTCGAGCTCCTACGAGCAGTACTTC
CASSYRVAGSSSYEQYF
>TRBJ2-1|NA|NA|TRBV5-5
TGTGCCAGCAGCTCCTCGGGACTGAGACCAAATGAGCAGTTCTTC
CASSSSGLRPNEQFF
>TRBJ1-2|NA|NA|TRBV6-5
TGTGCCAGCAGTTACACGCCCTCGCAGGGTGGAGGCTACACCTTC
CASSYTPSQGGGYTF
>TRBJ2-2|NA|TRBD1|TRBV29-1
TGCAGCGCTGGACAGGGACGGGAGCGACTTCACGGCGATGGCACCGGGGAGCTGTTTTTT
CSAGQGRERLHGDGTGELFF
>TRBJ2-5|once|TRBD2|TRBV18
TGTGCCAGCTCCCTAGGACTAGGAGAGACCCAGTACTTC
CASSLGLGETQYF
>TRBJ2-7|NA|NA|TRBV5-4
TGTGCCAGCAGCTTGCAGGGTCGCGAGCAGTACTTC
CASSLQGREQYF
>TRBJ2-5|NA|NA|TRBV7-7
TGTGCTAGCAGCTTCGGTGTCCAAGAGACCCAGTACTTC
CASSFGVQETQYF
>TRBJ2-1|NA|NA|TRBV29-1
TGCAGCGTTGATAGAGTGAATGAGCAGTTCTTC
CSVDRVNEQFF
>TRBJ2-5|NA|TRBD2|TRBV18
TGTGCCAGCTCACCACTGCTAGCGGGAGACGGGCGGCAAGAGACCCAGTACTTC
CASSPLLAGDGRQETQYF
>TRBJ1-2|NA|NA|TRBV3-1/TRBV3-2
TGTGCCAGCAGCCGCGGGACGGGGGCTAACTATGGCTACACCTTC
CASSRGTGANYGYTF
>TRBJ1-4|NA|NA|TRBV19
TGTGCCAGTAGTATTGGGCCAACTAATGAAAAACTGTTTTTT
CASSIGPTNEKLFF
>TRBJ2-7|NA|TRBD1|TRBV9
TGTGCCAGCAGCCATGGACAGGGGGCGTACGAGCAGTACTTC
CASSHGQGAYEQYF
>TRBJ1-1|NA|NA|TRBV7-9
TGTGCCAGCAGCACCGGGGTAGAAGCTTTCTTT
CASSTGVEAFF
>TRBJ1-2|NA|NA|TRBV4-1
TGCGCCAGCAGCCAACCGGGGAGAAACTATGGCTACACCTTC
CASSQPGRNYGYTF
>TRBJ1-6|NA|NA|TRBV9
TGTGCCAGCAGCGTAGGGGCAGACTCCTATAATTCACCCCTCCACTTT
CASSVGADSYNSPLHF
>TRBJ2-7|NA|TRBD2|TRBV30
TGTGCCTGGAGTGCCGTGGGCGGGGGAAGGTTCCACGAGCAGTACTTC
CAWSAVGGGRFHEQYF
>TRBJ1-6|once|TRBD1|TRBV30
TGTGCCTGGAGTCCCAGGGGGGACTCACCCCTCCACTTT
CAWSPRGDSPLHF
>TRBJ1-2|NA|TRBD1|TRBV2
TGTGCCAGCAGTGAGGGACAGTATGGCTACACCTTC
CASSEGQYGYTF
>TRBJ1-2|NA|TRBD1|TRBV5-1
TGCGCCAGCAGCGCGGGACAGGGCCGATCCTATGGCTACACCTTC
CASSAGQGRSYGYTF
>TRBJ1-1|NA|TRBD1|TRBV27
TGTGCCAGCAGCCCGGGGGACAGGGGATTAACGAACACTGAAGCTTTCTTT
CASSPGDRGLTNTEAFF
>TRBJ1-2|NA|NA|TRBV5-1
TGCGCCAGCAGTTACGACAGGCTCAATAACTATGGCTACACCTTC
CASSYDRLNNYGYTF
>TRBJ2-5|NA|NA|TRBV5-1
TGCGCCAGCAGCGTGCGGGTGATCCAAGAGACCCAGTACTTC
CASSVRVIQETQYF
>TRBJ1-4|NA|NA|TRBV4-1
TGCGCCAGCAGCCAAGCTGCAGGGGCAACTAATGAAAAACTGTTTTTT
CASSQAAGATNEKLFF
>TRBJ2-3|once|TRBD2|TRBV6-5
TGTGCCAGCAGTTACTCTAGCGGGGGGGCCGGAGATACGCAGTATTTT
CASSYSSGGAGDTQYF
>TRBJ2-3|few|TRBD2|TRBV5-6
TGTGCCAGCAGCTTTGGTGGCGGGGGAGCAGATACGCAGTATTTT
CASSFGGGGADTQYF
>TRBJ2-3|NA|TRBD2|TRBV19
TGTGCCAGTAGAACTGGGACTAGCGGGACTGTTACGCAGTATTTT
CASRTGTSGTVTQYF
>TRBJ2-5|NA|TRBD1|TRBV29-1
TGCAGCGTTGTTGGCGACAGGGTCCAAGTAGGGGAGACCCAGTACTTC
CSVVGDRVQVGETQYF
>TRBJ2-3|NA|TRBD2|TRBV5-6
TGTGCCAGCAGGGGACTAGCGGGAGGATCTAGCACAGATACGCAGTATTTT
CASRGLAGGSSTDTQYF
>TRBJ1-6|NA|TRBD1|TRBV7-3
TGTGCCAGCAGCACGACAGGGGGCAGAAATTCACCCCTCCACTTT
CASSTTGGRNSPLHF
>TRBJ1-2|NA|NA|TRBV30
TGTGCCTGGAGCCAACCCCCCGGCAGGGTAAAGGGCTACACCTTC
CAWSQPPGRVKGYTF
>TRBJ2-5|NA|NA|TRBV7-9
TGTGCCAGCAGCTTTATTGCCCGGGCGGGAGAGACCCAGTACTTC
CASSFIARAGETQYF
>TRBJ1-1|NA|TRBD1|TRBV5-1
TGCGCCAGCAGCGGGCTGACAGGGGAAAACACTGAAGCTTTCTTT
CASSGLTGENTEAFF
>TRBJ1-3|NA|TRBD1|TRBV6-4
TGTGCCAGCAGTGACGCTTCTCCTTTCGACTTGGACAGGCTCTCTGGAAACACCATATATTTT
CASSDASPFDLDRLSGNTIYF
>TRBJ1-1|once|NA|TRBV19
TGTGCCAGTAGGATGGCAATCCAAGCTTTCTTT
CASRMAIQAFF
>TRBJ1-1|NA|NA|TRBV6-5
TGTGCCAGCAGTTACTCGAACTACCCGAACACTGAAGCTTTCTTT
CASSYSNYPNTEAFF
>TRBJ2-5|NA|NA|TRBV5-4
TGTGCCAGCAGCTCAAACGCAGGGTTCGGGGAGACCCAGTACTTC
CASSSNAGFGETQYF
>TRBJ2-7|NA|TRBD2|TRBV18
TGTGCCAGCTCACCGATAAATAGCGGGGGACGATCCTACGAGCAGTACTTC
CASSPINSGGRSYEQYF
>TRBJ1-6|once|TRBD1|TRBV30
TGTGCCTGGGGTGGACAGGGTAATTCACCCCTCCACTTT
CAWGGQGNSPLHF
>TRBJ2-5|NA|TRBD1|TRBV5-4
TGTGCCAGCAGCCGGGGACAGGCCTCCCAAGAGACCCAGTACTTC
CASSRGQASQETQYF
>TRBJ2-7|NA|TRBD2|TRBV7-2
TGTGCCAGCAGCTTAGAACGGCCCCGGACTAGCTGGGTGTACGAGCAGTACTTC
CASSLERPRTSWVYEQYF
>TRBJ1-6|NA|NA|TRBV2
TGTGCGACAATGGGCCGCTCCTATAATTCACCCCTCCACTTT
CATMGRSYNSPLHF
>TRBJ1-6|NA|TRBD1|TRBV30
TGTGCCTGGAGTTTGGACAGGATGGATTCACCCCTCCACTTT
CAWSLDRMDSPLHF
>TRBJ1-1|NA|NA|TRBV12-5
TGTGCTAGTGGTTTGAATATCGCTTTCTTT
CASGLNIAFF
>TRBJ2-1|NA|NA|TRBV5-4
TGTGCCAGCAGCTTCGAGGGGGTTCATGCCAATGAGCAGTTCTTC
CASSFEGVHANEQFF
>TRBJ2-5|NA|NA|TRBV4-3
TGCGCCAGCAGCCAGGGGATCTTATGGCGGGAGGAGAACAGGGGCGAGACCCAGTACTTC
CASSQGILWREENRGETQYF
>TRBJ2-7|NA|NA|TRBV3-1/TRBV3-2
TGTGCCAGCAGCCAAAGTGGGGGGAACGAGCAGTACTTC
CASSQSGGNEQYF
>TRBJ2-1|NA|TRBD2|TRBV4-1
TGCGCCAGCAGCCAAAAGGCCGCCCTCCCGGGACTAGCGAGCGATGAGCAGTTCTTC
CASSQKAALPGLASDEQFF